What follows describes a single T cell receptor (beta chain). What it binds is not known. The sample comes from a study of shared clonotypes between healthy human individuals. Measured with immunoSEQ multiplex PCR; TCRdb has only the in-frame clones, and not every one. The table has around 2.5 million clones, under 95% seen once. V lost 4 bases and J lost 7; bases outside the gene matches: 9. Per the germline V gene, CDR1 is GTSNPN and CDR2 is SVGIG (reference sequence). The CDR3 totals 13 residues. Study-wide points: The donor pool, a small one, limited the genetic and exposure-history diversity represented. Non-shared clonotypes had lower generation probabilities than clonotypes shared by all four sorted-subset donors. Between a handful of donors, naive CD4 clonotypes were shared at a level of about 5%.

The sample taken for sequencing was naive CD4+ T cells from PBMCs. Subset: CD45RA+ positively selected. This receptor was obtained from a young man in good health. Some clones in this sample may be carry-over from other donors' samples. The chain joins TRBV30 to TRBJ1-2; the match to TRBD1 covers 7 bases. The CDR3 spells CAWKNQGVSGYTF. In DNA form, the CDR3 reads TGTGCCTGGAAAAATCAGGGGGTTAGTGGCTACACCTTC. Based on the CDR3 plus reference TRBV30 and TRBJ1-2, the full variable domain is SQTIHQWPATLVQPVGSPLSLECTVEGTSNPNLYWYRQAAGRGLQLLFYSVGIGQISSEVPQNLSASRPQDRQFILSSKKLLLSDSGFYLCAWKNQGVSGYTFGSGTRLTVV.